The clone carrying this T cell receptor beta chain turned up a few times. V gave up 5 bases and J gave up 6 bases, with 16 bases separating them. CDR1 is PRHDT, CDR2 FYEKMQ, per germline (reference sequence). This CDR3 is 14 amino acids long. TCRdb reprocessed the PCR reads via MiXCR and lists one record per CDR3 protein. The sample contains more than 550,000 distinct CDR3 sequences, 25% of which appear only once. The data were obtained in a study of molecular identifiers for immune sequencing clone quantification. Sequencing was done on a sample of naive CD8+ T cells from blood, with Jurkat cell RNA spiked in. Subset defined: FACS-sorted CD8+CD4-CCR7+CD45RA+ naive T cells. This TCR was recovered from a human donor in good health. Some libraries in this study had Jurkat cell RNA spiked in. The chain combines TRBV13 with TRBJ1-2, with a tentative D call TRBD1 (5 bases). CDR3 nucleotide sequence: TGTGCCAGCAGCCAAGGGGCCCGGGCCAATGGCTACACCTTC. Encoded protein: CASSQGARANGYTF.